This T cell receptor beta chain originates from a study of regulatory T cells after allogeneic stem cell transplantation (dated by TCRdb to between 2017 and 2018). Regarding the complete study: Each patient's group depended on whether acute graft-versus-host disease developed within 100 days after stem cell transplantation. CD4+CD25+CD127- regulatory T cells were obtained from patient PBMCs by means of fluorescence-activated cell sorting. Conventional CD4+ T cells defined as CD4+CD25+/-CD127+ were also sorted and TCR-sequenced for comparison in the study. The regulatory T-cell TCR repertoire after allogeneic stem cell transplantation was compared between patients with and without acute graft-versus-host disease.

General findings and caveats noted by the study authors: In non-GvHD patients, the top 10 regulatory T-cell clones took up a significantly larger share of the repertoire, which suggests that presumably allo-specific protective clones had expanded. No regulatory T-cell clones were found to be shared by all patients, and no significant correlation was observed between sorted cell numbers and the inverse Simpson index. Compared with patients who had graft-versus-host disease, patients without the disease had a regulatory T-cell TCR repertoire that was more focused and less diverse. Conventional CD4+ T-cell repertoire diversity did not differ significantly between patients with and without graft-versus-host disease. Because the patient sample size was small, the findings needed to be validated in a larger cohort.

What the time point label conveys for this sample: 30 days after allogeneic hematopoietic stem cell transplantation. At 30 days after allogeneic hematopoietic stem cell transplantation, peripheral blood mononuclear cells were collected from the patients. On this clonotype itself: This receptor's antigen is unknown. The junction does not match germline at one end; this may be a read error.

From the cysteine up to the phenylalanine, the CDR3 has a length of 17 residues. Only the CDR3 DNA is retained, 51 bases long and in frame from the first base. CDR1 is given as LGHNA and CDR2 as YNFKEQ, both from the germline V gene. Instrument used: Illumina MiSeq. After the RNA was reverse transcribed with the SMARTer RACE cDNA Amplification kit, the TCR beta CDR3 region was amplified. RNA from sorted cells was extracted with the RNeasy Mini Kit. Illumina paired-end sequencing was applied to the TCR beta amplicons. Regarding the original processing steps: MiXCR, VDJtools and the tcR R package were the tools used to analyze the TCR repertoire. The inverse Simpson index served to quantify diversity, and clones were sorted into rare, small, medium or expanded bins based on their proportion of the repertoire. The raw public reads went through TCRdb reprocessing: fastp at Q25, MiXCR clone calling, in-frame beta chains kept. Rows are combined by CDR3 protein, so each entry shows the most common genes and DNA. The V and J calls were determined by TCRdb, not by the authors. For this sample the table gives thousands of distinct CDR3 sequences, of which roughly 96% were detected only once. Approximately 42% of the sample is in the top ten clones.

The material was sorted CD4+ T cells from blood (whether regulatory or conventional is not recorded), obtained 30 days after allogeneic stem cell transplant. The origin of this receptor is a human patient who had an allogeneic stem cell transplant, so the T cells may come from the graft donor. The sequence is built from TRBV4-2 and TRBJ2-7; 10 central nucleotides agree with TRBD2. The DNA sequence is given as TGTGCCAGTAGCCTAAGATGCACGGGACTAGCGCCTTACGAGCAGCACTTC. Its protein reads: CASSLRCTGLAPYEQHF.